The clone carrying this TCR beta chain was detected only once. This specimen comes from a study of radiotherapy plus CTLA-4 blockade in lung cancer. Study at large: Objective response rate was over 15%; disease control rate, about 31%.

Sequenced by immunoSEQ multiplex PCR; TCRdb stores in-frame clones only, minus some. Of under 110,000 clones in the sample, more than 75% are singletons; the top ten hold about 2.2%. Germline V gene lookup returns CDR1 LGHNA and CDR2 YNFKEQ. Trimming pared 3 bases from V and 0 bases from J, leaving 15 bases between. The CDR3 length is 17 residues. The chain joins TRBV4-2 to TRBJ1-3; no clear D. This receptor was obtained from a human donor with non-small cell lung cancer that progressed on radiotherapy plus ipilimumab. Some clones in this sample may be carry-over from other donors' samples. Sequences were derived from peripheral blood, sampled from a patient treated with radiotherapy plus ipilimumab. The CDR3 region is CASSQKRLGFSGNTIYF. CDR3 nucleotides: TGTGCCAGCAGCCAGAAGAGGCTGGGGTTCTCTGGAAACACCATATATTTT.